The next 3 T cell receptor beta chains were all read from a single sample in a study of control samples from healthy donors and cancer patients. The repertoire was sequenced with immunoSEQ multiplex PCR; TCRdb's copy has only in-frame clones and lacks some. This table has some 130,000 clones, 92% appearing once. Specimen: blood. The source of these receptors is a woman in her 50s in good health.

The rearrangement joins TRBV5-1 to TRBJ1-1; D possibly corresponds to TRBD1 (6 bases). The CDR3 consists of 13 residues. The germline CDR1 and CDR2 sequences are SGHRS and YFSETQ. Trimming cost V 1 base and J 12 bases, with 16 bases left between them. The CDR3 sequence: CASSLLGHHETFF. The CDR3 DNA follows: TGCGCCAGCAGCTTGTTGGGACACCACGAGACTTTCTTT.

The CDR3, as DNA: TGTGCCACCAGCAGAGATAGGACAGGGAATAACATTCAGTACTTC. It translates to CATSRDRTGNNIQYF. The chain uses TRBV15 and TRBJ2-4; 8 bases align to TRBD1. The V and J ends lost 0 bases and 7 bases, in that order; junction bases with no gene match: 5. Germline CDR1 LNHNV, CDR2 YYDKDF (reference sequence). CDR3 size: 15 residues. The full variable domain, with the rest looked up from reference TRBV15 and TRBJ2-4, is DAMVIQNPRYQVTQFGKPVTLSCSQTLNHNVMYWYQQKSSQAPKLLFHYYDKDFNNEADTPDNFQSRRPNTSFCFLDIRSPGLGDTAMYLCATSRDRTGNNIQYFGAGTRLSVL.

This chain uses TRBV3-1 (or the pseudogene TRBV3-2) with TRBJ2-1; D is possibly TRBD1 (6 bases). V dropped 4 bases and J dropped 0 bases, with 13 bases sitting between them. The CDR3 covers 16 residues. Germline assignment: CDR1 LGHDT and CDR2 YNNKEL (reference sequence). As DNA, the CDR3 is TGTGCCAGCAGCCCGAGGGACACGAGCTCCTACAATGAGCAGTTCTTC. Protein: CASSPRDTSSYNEQFF.